These 9 T cell receptor beta chains were sequenced from one sample in a study of early T cells in non-severe SARS-CoV-2 infection. TCRdb used MiXCR to reprocess the 5' RACE reads, holding one entry per CDR3 protein. This table has 30,000 to 45,000 distinct CDR3 sequences, over 4.5% appearing once. Material for sequencing was whole blood. The receptors originated from an adult who was a healthcare worker with PCR-confirmed SARS-CoV-2 infection or an uninfected control (not recorded which).

V usage is TRBV29-1 and J usage is TRBJ2-3, with D possibly being TRBD2 (5 bases). This CDR3 has 12 residues. V lost 4 bases and J lost 2, with 7 bases in between. Germline assignment: CDR1 SQVTM and CDR2 ANQGSEA. CDR3 amino acids: CSVGGNTDTQYF. The CDR3 nucleotides read TGCAGCGTTGGAGGGAACACAGATACGCAGTATTTT.

This clonotype occurred many times. The chain employs TRBV28 and TRBJ2-7, with D hard to call. This CDR3 has 12 amino acids. Germline CDR1 reads MDHEN; CDR2 reads SYDVKM. Deletions cut 6 bases from V and 5 bases from J, with 11 bases between. CDR3 coding DNA: TGTGCCAGCAGAAGTAGGGATCACGAGCAGTACTTC. Translating it yields CASRSRDHEQYF.

This chain joins TRBV12-3 or TRBV12-4 and TRBJ1-5; weak D call: TRBD1 (5 bases). Between the trimmed V and J ends, which lost 3 bases and 7 bases, there was a span of 10 bases. The CDR3 totals 13 residues. CDR3 DNA sequence: TGTGCCAGCAGTTTGGGGGAGCAGCAGCCCCAGCATTTT. Protein: CASSLGEQQPQHF.

The table lists this clonotype with many counts. For the CDR3, the DNA is TGTGCCAGCAGCTTAGGATCCGGGCCAGCCTACGAGCAGTACTTC. This encodes CASSLGSGPAYEQYF. This rearrangement joins TRBV7-3 to TRBJ2-7; the D is unclear. Germline loops: CDR1 SGHTA, CDR2 FQGTGA. The CDR3 sequence is 15 residues long. Between the trimmed V and J ends, which lost 2 bases and 2 bases, there was a span of 13 bases.

This clonotype has a handful of counts. The chain couples TRBV7-9 to TRBJ2-3; D is possibly TRBD1 or TRBD2 (5 bases each). The CDR3 has 16 amino acids. From germline, CDR1 is SEHNR and CDR2 FQNEAQ (reference sequence). With 5 bases removed from V and 4 bases from J, the gap between germline ends came to 19 bases. This CDR3 is CASSAFPGRPADTQYF. CDR3 bases: TGTGCCAGCAGCGCATTCCCGGGACGCCCGGCAGATACGCAGTATTTT. Using reference TRBV7-9 and TRBJ2-3 for the parts outside the CDR3, the full variable domain is DTGVSQNPRHKITKRGQNVTFRCDPISEHNRLYWYRQTLGQGPEFLTYFQNEAQLEKSRLLSDRFSAERPKGSFSTLEIQRTEQGDSAMYLCASSAFPGRPADTQYFGPGTRLTVL.

This clonotype has ten or more counts. This chain uses TRBV5-5 with TRBJ2-3; the match to TRBD1 covers 8 bases. V was clipped by 3 bases and J by 5 bases; unmatched bases: 5. Looked up from germline, CDR1 is SGHKS and CDR2 is YYEKEE (reference sequence). The CDR3 length is 14 residues. The CDR3 is CASSSQGAGDTQYF. The CDR3 DNA follows: TGTGCCAGCAGCTCTCAGGGGGCTGGAGATACGCAGTATTTT.

This clonotype was detected ten times or more. The chain carries TRBV10-3 and TRBJ1-1, with D hard to call. Germline CDR1 and CDR2: ENHRY and SYGVKD. Deletions cut 8 bases from V and 1 base from J, with 14 bases between. The CDR3 is 14 residues long. CDR3 coding DNA: TGTGCCATCCTCCCTGGATGGGGGAACACTGAAGCTTTCTTT. Encoded protein: CAILPGWGNTEAFF.

This clonotype has at least ten counts. The chain recombines TRBV10-2 with TRBJ2-5; no reliable D call. Trimming cost V 3 bases and J 5 bases, with 19 bases left between them. Germline loops: CDR1 WSHSY, CDR2 SAAADI. The CDR3 covers 16 residues. This chain's CDR3 is CASSDNMLDARETQYF. CDR3 bases: TGCGCCAGCAGTGACAATATGTTGGACGCCCGGGAGACCCAGTACTTC.

This clonotype occurred a few times. The gene calls are TRBV12-5 and TRBJ2-5; D uncertain. This CDR3 has 13 residues. Deletions cut 6 bases from V and 1 base from J, with 9 bases between. The germline V gene encodes CDR1 LGHNT and CDR2 FRNRAP. This CDR3 reads CASGTPAQETQYF. The CDR3 DNA reads as TGTGCTAGTGGCACTCCAGCCCAAGAGACCCAGTACTTC.